In this sample, the clone carrying this T cell receptor beta chain turned up once. The data are from a study of blood T cell repertoires in COVID-19. For the study at large: Collection of acute and convalescent COVID-19 samples took place in the United States, Italy and Spain. T cells, B-cell-depleted T cells, or PBMCs supplied cDNA or gDNA.

Methods used by the authors: Researchers report that nucleated cell counts were estimated from reference gene primer amplification. This table comes from immunoSEQ multiplex PCR, and its TCRdb copy is limited to in-frame clones, with some not included. V and J calls and clone size come straight from that table; D and trimming were deduced from the DNA. The table has approximately 490,000 clones, around nine tenths seen once; the top ten hold 8% to 9.5%. Living in about two dozen US areas, the participants were between roughly 18 and 89 years of age. The ends lost 4 bases at V and 4 bases at J; junction bases unmatched: 6. Germline V CDR1 and CDR2: SNHLY, FYNNEI. The CDR3 is 15 residues long.

V usage is TRBV2 and J usage is TRBJ2-2, with TRBD2 matching 7 bases. The source material was PBMCs or T cells enriched from blood (not recorded which). This clonotype was sampled from a woman aged 60-70 years who had recovered from COVID-19. CDR3 DNA: TGTGCCAGCAGTGGGACTAGACTGATCACCGGGGAGCTGTTTTTT. This sequence encodes CASSGTRLITGELFF.